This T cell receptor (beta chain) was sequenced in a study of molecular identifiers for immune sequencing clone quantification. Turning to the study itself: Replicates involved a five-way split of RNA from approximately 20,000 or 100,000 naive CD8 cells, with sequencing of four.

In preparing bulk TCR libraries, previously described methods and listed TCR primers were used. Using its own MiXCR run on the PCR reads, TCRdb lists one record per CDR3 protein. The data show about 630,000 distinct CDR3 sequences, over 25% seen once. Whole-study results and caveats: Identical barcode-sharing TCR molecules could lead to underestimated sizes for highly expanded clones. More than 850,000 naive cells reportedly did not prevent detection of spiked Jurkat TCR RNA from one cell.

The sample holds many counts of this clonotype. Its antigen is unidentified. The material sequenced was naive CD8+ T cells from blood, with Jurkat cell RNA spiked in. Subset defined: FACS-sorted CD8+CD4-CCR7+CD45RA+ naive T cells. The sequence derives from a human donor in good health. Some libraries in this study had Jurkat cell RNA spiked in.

The CDR3 DNA is TGTGCCAGCAGTCCCGGGACAGGGCATGGCTACACCTTC. It codes for CASSPGTGHGYTF. V is TRBV12-3 or TRBV12-4 and J is TRBJ1-2; 9 bases agree with TRBD1. The CDR3 runs 13 residues. V gave up 5 bases and J gave up 6 bases; unmatched junction bases: 4.